One sample yielded the 29 T cell receptor beta chains listed below, sequenced in a study of tumor-infiltrating lymphocytes in oesophageal squamous cell carcinoma. MiXCR was run by TCRdb on the reads, yielding one entry per CDR3 protein. The sample has 9,500 to 14,000 distinct CDR3 sequences, nearly 60% seen once. Source material: blood. These receptors were obtained from a female donor with esophageal squamous cell carcinoma.

The rearrangement links TRBV7-2 to TRBJ2-3, with 8 bases that match TRBD2. CDR3 length equals 12 residues. The J segment lost 12 bases and the V segment lost 4 bases, leaving 6 bases of the junction unmatched. Germline CDR1 is SGHTA and CDR2 is FQGNSA. The CDR3 DNA reads TGTGCCAGCAGCTCCGAACTAGCGGCTCAGTATTTT. It translates to CASSSELAAQYF.

The chain is built from TRBV7-3 and TRBJ2-7; the D gene could be TRBD1 or TRBD2 (6 bases each). The better agreement between TRBJ2-5 and the DNA end casts doubt on the J call. There are 15 residues in the CDR3. The germline V gene has CDR1 SGHTA and CDR2 FQGTGA. CDR3 bases: TGTGCCAGCAGCCCAACGGGGGCGGTACAAGAGACCCAGTACTTC. It encodes CASSPTGAVQETQYF.

This clonotype is judged medium-sized. The rearrangement uses TRBV6-1 and TRBJ1-1; unclear D gene. The V end was cut by 3 bases, the J end by 5 bases, with 13 bases between. CDR1 is MNHNS and CDR2 is SASEGT in the germline V gene. CDR3 size: 14 residues. The CDR3 spells CASSDLVPGTEAFF. The DNA for the CDR3 is TGTGCCAGCAGTGATCTTGTCCCTGGAACTGAAGCTTTCTTT.

The chain carries TRBV7-6 and TRBJ2-5; D remains ambiguous. TRBJ2-7 explains the end of the DNA better; the J call may be wrong. Germline V gives CDR1 SGHVS, CDR2 FNYEAQ. There are 13 residues in the CDR3. CDR3 protein: CASSSQDSYEQYF. The CDR3 coding sequence is TGTGCCAGCAGCTCTCAGGACTCCTACGAGCAGTACTTC.

The chain carries TRBV28 and TRBJ2-2; D is perhaps TRBD1 (6 bases). This CDR3 has 15 amino acids. Germline CDR1 MDHEN, CDR2 SYDVKM. Trimming took 5 bases from V and 2 from J, leaving 12 bases between them. As DNA, the CDR3 is TGTGCCAGCAGTACAGGGTTTTACAACACCGGGGAGCTGTTTTTT. Translated, it gives CASSTGFYNTGELFF.

The CDR3 loop is CASSHRPETQYF. CDR3 nucleotides: TGTGCCAGCAGCCACCGTCCGGAGACCCAGTACTTC. This chain uses TRBV12-3 or TRBV12-4 with TRBJ2-7; no firm D call. The J call may be mistaken, given a closer DNA end match to TRBJ2-5. The CDR3 totals 12 residues.

This sequence joins TRBV7-6 and TRBJ2-4; 10 positions match TRBD2. The CDR3 runs to 13 residues. V shed 3 bases, J shed 13 bases, and the junction held 6 bases outside the gene matches. Germline V CDR1 and CDR2: SGHVS, FNYEAQ. CDR3 protein: CASSFTSGVEQYF. The CDR3, as DNA: TGTGCCAGCAGCTTCACTAGCGGGGTTGAGCAGTACTTC.

V and J are TRBV4-1 and TRBJ2-5; 8 nucleotides line up with TRBD1. TRBJ2-7 explains the end of the DNA better; the J call may be wrong. Germline CDR1 is MGHRA and CDR2 is YSYEKL. There are 14 residues in the CDR3. CDR3 sequence: CASSLRTGSYEQYF. In DNA, the CDR3 is TGCGCCAGCAGCCTAAGGACAGGGTCCTACGAGCAGTACTTC.

This clonotype was picked up one time. This chain links TRBV7-8 with TRBJ1-2; D possibly corresponds to TRBD1 (6 bases). Per the germline V gene, CDR1 is SGHVS and CDR2 is FQNEAQ. V was clipped by 1 base and J by 2 bases, with 8 bases between them. This CDR3 spans 14 amino acids. The CDR3 DNA follows: TGTGCCAGCAGCTTAGGGCAGGGGAACTATGGCTACACCTTC. Residues: CASSLGQGNYGYTF. Using reference TRBV7-8 and TRBJ1-2 for the parts outside the CDR3, the full variable domain is GAGVSQSPRYKVAKRGQDVALRCDPISGHVSLFWYQQALGQGPEFLTYFQNEAQLDKSGLPSDRFFAERPEGSVSTLKIQRTQQEDSAVYLCASSLGQGNYGYTFGSGTRLTVV.

The chain combines TRBV10-3 with TRBJ2-7, with 9 bases fitting TRBD1. Near its end, the DNA agrees better with TRBJ2-1, so the J call may be wrong. The germline gives CDR1 ENHRY, CDR2 SYGVKD. The CDR3 covers 14 residues. CDR3 sequence: CAIHRTGEDNEQFF. The DNA for the CDR3 is TGTGCCATCCACCGGACAGGGGAGGACAATGAGCAGTTCTTC.

In this sample, this clonotype is medium-sized (0.01 to 0.1%). This chain links TRBV5-4 with TRBJ2-5, with D hard to call. Germline values: CDR1 SGHNT, CDR2 YYREEE (reference sequence). V lost 0 bases and J 0 bases, leaving 6 bases between the germline ends. The CDR3 extends over 14 amino acids. The CDR3 spells CASSLGVYQETQYF. The DNA for the CDR3 is TGTGCCAGCAGCTTGGGGGTGTACCAAGAGACCCAGTACTTC.

In this sample, this clonotype turned up once. The chain carries TRBV6-4 and TRBJ2-3, with 12 bases fitting TRBD2. From germline, CDR1 is MRHNA and CDR2 SNTAGT. The CDR3 totals 16 residues. After removal of 2 bases from V and 0 bases from J, the junction contained 0 bases not matched to a gene. The CDR3 sequence is CASSDGTSGSTDTQYF. CDR3 bases: TGTGCCAGCAGTGACGGGACTAGCGGGAGCACAGATACGCAGTATTTT.

V gene TRBV7-3 combines with J gene TRBJ2-1; D is unclear. V was pared by 0 bases and J by 7 bases, with 13 bases between. Germline V CDR1 and CDR2: SGHTA, FQGTGA. This CDR3 contains 15 residues. The CDR3 nucleotides read TGTGCCAGCAGCTTAACGGATTTGGACCCAAATGAGCAGTTCTTC. Its protein is CASSLTDLDPNEQFF.

This clonotype was detected only a few times. The chain couples TRBV24-1 to TRBJ2-3, with TRBD2 matching over 11 bases. J was trimmed by 6 bases and V by 1 base; bases with no gene match: 5. The CDR3 is made up of 16 amino acids. Germline CDR1 reads KGHDR; CDR2 reads SFDVKD. The CDR3 loop is CATSDFLAGGRDTQYF. In DNA form, the CDR3 reads TGTGCCACCAGTGATTTCCTAGCGGGAGGTAGGGATACGCAGTATTTT.

The chain joins TRBV11-1 to TRBJ2-1; TRBD1 agrees at 8 bases. The CDR3 runs 13 residues. The trim removed 1 base at V and 8 bases at J, leaving 1 base unmatched. CDR1 is SGHAT, CDR2 FQDESV, per germline (reference sequence). DNA of the CDR3: TGTGCCAGCAGCTTAGGGACAGGGTATGAGCAGTTCTTC. It yields the protein CASSLGTGYEQFF.

The rearrangement joins TRBV7-9 to TRBJ2-3, with 8 positions matching TRBD2. J gave up 3 bases and V 5 bases, and 7 bases lay outside the gene matches. CDR3 length: 15 residues. Looked up from germline, CDR1 is SEHNR and CDR2 is FQNEAQ (reference sequence). Here the CDR3 DNA reads TGTGCCAGCAGCCGGGAAATAGCGGGAACAGATACGCAGTATTTT. Translated, it gives CASSREIAGTDTQYF. Using reference TRBV7-9 and TRBJ2-3 for the parts outside the CDR3, the full variable domain is DTGVSQNPRHKITKRGQNVTFRCDPISEHNRLYWYRQTLGQGPEFLTYFQNEAQLEKSRLLSDRFSAERPKGSFSTLEIQRTEQGDSAMYLCASSREIAGTDTQYFGPGTRLTVL.

This clonotype showed up just a few times. V and J are TRBV7-2 and TRBJ1-5, with no clear D. The V end was cut by 0 bases, the J end by 4 bases, with 4 bases between. Germline V CDR1 and CDR2: SGHTA, FQGNSA. The CDR3 consists of 13 residues. This CDR3 reads CASSLAKNQPQHF. DNA of the CDR3: TGTGCCAGCAGCTTAGCGAAGAATCAGCCCCAGCATTTT.

This clonotype was seen only a few times. The chain uses TRBV18 and TRBJ2-3; 7 bases match TRBD2. The DNA matches TRBJ2-7 better at its end, which makes the J call doubtful. CDR3 length: 15 residues. Germline V lookup: CDR1 KGHSH, CDR2 LQKENI. CDR3 DNA: TGTGCCAGCTCACCACTTAGGACTAGTATCTACGAGCAGTACTTC. Amino acids: CASSPLRTSIYEQYF.

This clonotype was observed a few times. V and J are TRBV27 and TRBJ2-3, with D maybe TRBD1 (5 bases). The tail of the sequence fits TRBJ1-2 better, so the J call may be wrong. The CDR3 loop spans 13 amino acids. Germline V gene sequence: CDR1 MNHEY, CDR2 SMNVEV (reference sequence). The CDR3 nucleotides are TGTGCCAGCAGTTTCGGGGGGGGCTATGGCTACACCTTC. This encodes CASSFGGGYGYTF.

This clonotype was counted ten times or more. The V and J genes are TRBV7-2 and TRBJ2-1; D gene ambiguous. This CDR3 is built from 15 residues. V was shortened by 5 bases and J by 0 bases, with 11 bases between the two germline ends. Germline CDR1 reads SGHTA; CDR2 reads FQGNSA. The CDR3 loop reads CASSLDGSSYNEQFF. DNA of the CDR3: TGTGCCAGCAGCCTCGACGGAAGCTCCTACAATGAGCAGTTCTTC.

This clonotype was seen more than once but under ten times. The V call is TRBV20-1, the J call TRBJ2-7; TRBD2 agrees at 8 bases. The J call may be incorrect, as the DNA end agrees better with TRBJ2-1. The CDR3 extends over 13 amino acids. Germline CDR1 is DFQATT and CDR2 is SNEGSKA (reference sequence). CDR3 nucleotide sequence: TGCAGTGCATCCGGGGGGGAAGTCAATGAGCAGTTCTTC. Amino acids: CSASGGEVNEQFF.

This clonotype was observed a few times. The CDR3 carries no conserved terminal phenylalanine or tryptophan, so it likely arises from a read error. No DNA is shown, since the ends of the CDR3 on it are uncertain; the CDR3 is the one TCRdb lists. The chain recombines TRBV7-6 with TRBJ1-1; the table's D call, TRBD1, was not checked against the DNA. The CDR3 extends over 17 residues, inclusive of both ends. Germline CDR1 and CDR2: SGHVS and FNYEAQ. CDR3 amino acids: CASSSRDHLANEQYFGP.

This clonotype was seen only once. The J gene is TRBJ2-3, the V gene TRBV11-2, with TRBD2 as a possible D gene (5 bases). The V end was cut by 5 bases, the J end by 0 bases, with 15 bases between. The CDR3 contains 16 residues. Germline lookup yields CDR1 SGHAT and CDR2 FQNNGV. CDR3 bases: TGTGCCAGCAGCCCCCTTCCGGGAAGGAGCACAGATACGCAGTATTTT. It codes for CASSPLPGRSTDTQYF.

The V and J genes are TRBV7-8 and TRBJ2-6, with D uncertain. CDR1 SGHVS and CDR2 FQNEAQ come from the germline V gene. V lost 1 base and J lost 0, with 16 bases in between. The CDR3 extends over 19 amino acids. The CDR3, as DNA: TGTGCCAGCAGCTTAGTTTGGGGATACTCCCCCTCTGGGGCCAACGTCCTGACTTTC. Encoded protein: CASSLVWGYSPSGANVLTF. The whole variable domain, filled in from reference TRBV7-8 and TRBJ2-6, reads GAGVSQSPRYKVAKRGQDVALRCDPISGHVSLFWYQQALGQGPEFLTYFQNEAQLDKSGLPSDRFFAERPEGSVSTLKIQRTQQEDSAVYLCASSLVWGYSPSGANVLTFGAGSRLTVL.

This clonotype was observed once. Here the CDR3 reads CASSLGWREQFF. DNA for the CDR3: TGTGCCAGCAGCTTAGGTTGGCGTGAGCAGTTCTTC. J is TRBJ2-1 and V is TRBV11-2; D is undetermined. CDR1 SGHAT and CDR2 FQNNGV come from the germline V gene. Trimming stripped 1 base from V and 9 bases from J, with 7 bases between. The CDR3 extends over 12 amino acids.

This clonotype was recorded at least ten times. V is TRBV27 and J is TRBJ2-5; 10 nucleotides align to TRBD1. In germline, CDR1 is MNHEY, CDR2 SMNVEV (reference sequence). With V trimmed by 5 bases and J by 11 bases, 17 bases remained unmatched. The length of the CDR3 is 16 residues. CDR3 loop: CASSLYGQGGYWEQYF. In DNA form, the CDR3 reads TGTGCCAGCAGTCTCTACGGACAGGGGGGGTATTGGGAGCAGTACTTC.

The CDR3, as DNA: TGTGCCAGCAGCTTAGACAGGGGAGGAGATACGCAGTATTTT. It encodes CASSLDRGGDTQYF. This chain uses TRBV7-8 with TRBJ2-3; tentative D call: TRBD1 (7 bases). The V and J ends lost 1 base and 5 bases respectively, with 10 bases between them. CDR3 length equals 14 residues. Germline CDR1 reads SGHVS; CDR2 reads FQNEAQ.

This clonotype was counted only a few times. In DNA form, the CDR3 reads TGTGCCAGCAGCTTAAAGGACCTTTATAATTCACCCCTCCACTTT. It is translated as CASSLKDLYNSPLHF. The rearrangement uses TRBV7-2 and TRBJ1-6, with D hard to call. The V gene lost 2 bases and the J gene lost 4 bases, with 9 bases spanning the gap. The CDR3 sequence is 15 residues long. CDR1 is SGHTA and CDR2 is FQGNSA in the germline V gene.

The chain has TRBV7-3 and TRBJ2-1; 10 nucleotides line up with TRBD1. Germline V gives CDR1 SGHTA, CDR2 FQGTGA. The junction had 5 bases not matched to a gene; V was cut back by 5 bases and J by 1 base. The CDR3 contains 16 residues. CDR3 nucleotide sequence: TGTGCCAGCAGCCCCCGGGACAGGGGATCCTACAATGAGCAGTTCTTC. This sequence encodes CASSPRDRGSYNEQFF. Full variable domain (outside the CDR3, taken from reference TRBV7-3 and TRBJ2-1): GAGVSQTPSNKVTEKGKYVELRCDPISGHTALYWYRQSLGQGPEFLIYFQGTGAADDSGLPNDRFFAVRPEGSVSTLKIQRTERGDSAVYLCASSPRDRGSYNEQFFGPGTRLTVL.